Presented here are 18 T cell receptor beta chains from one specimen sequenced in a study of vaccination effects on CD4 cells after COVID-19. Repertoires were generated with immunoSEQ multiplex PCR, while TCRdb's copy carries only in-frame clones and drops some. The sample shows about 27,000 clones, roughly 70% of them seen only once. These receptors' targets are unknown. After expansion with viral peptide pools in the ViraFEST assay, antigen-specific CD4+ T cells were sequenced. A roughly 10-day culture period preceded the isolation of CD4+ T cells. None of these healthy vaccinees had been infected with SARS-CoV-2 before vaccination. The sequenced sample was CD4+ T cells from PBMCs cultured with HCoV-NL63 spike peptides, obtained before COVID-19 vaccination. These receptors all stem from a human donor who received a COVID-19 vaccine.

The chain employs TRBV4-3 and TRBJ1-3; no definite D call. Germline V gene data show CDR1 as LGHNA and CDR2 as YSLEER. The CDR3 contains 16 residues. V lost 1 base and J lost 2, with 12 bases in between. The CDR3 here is CASSQAVDLTGNTIYF. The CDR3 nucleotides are TGCGCCAGCAGCCAAGCGGTGGATCTCACTGGAAACACCATATATTTT.

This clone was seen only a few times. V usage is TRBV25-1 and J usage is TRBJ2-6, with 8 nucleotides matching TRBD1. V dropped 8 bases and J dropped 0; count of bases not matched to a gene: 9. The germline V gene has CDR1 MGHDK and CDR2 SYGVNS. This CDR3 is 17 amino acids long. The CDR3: CASPHQDRVSGANVLTF. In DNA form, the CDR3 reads TGTGCCAGCCCGCACCAGGACAGGGTCTCTGGGGCCAACGTCCTGACTTTC.

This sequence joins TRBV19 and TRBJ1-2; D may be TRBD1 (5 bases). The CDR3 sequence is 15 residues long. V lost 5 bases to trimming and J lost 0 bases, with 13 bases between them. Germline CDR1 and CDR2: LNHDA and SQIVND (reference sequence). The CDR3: CASSFGTDTNYGYTF. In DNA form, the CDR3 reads TGTGCCAGTAGTTTCGGGACGGACACTAACTATGGCTACACCTTC.

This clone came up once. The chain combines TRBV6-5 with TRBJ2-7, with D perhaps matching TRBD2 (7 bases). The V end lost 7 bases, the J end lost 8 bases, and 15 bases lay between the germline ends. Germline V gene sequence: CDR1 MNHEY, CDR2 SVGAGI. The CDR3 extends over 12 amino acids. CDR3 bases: TGTGCCAGCAAGGCGGGGGCCGGACAGCAGTACTTC. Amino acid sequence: CASKAGAGQQYF.

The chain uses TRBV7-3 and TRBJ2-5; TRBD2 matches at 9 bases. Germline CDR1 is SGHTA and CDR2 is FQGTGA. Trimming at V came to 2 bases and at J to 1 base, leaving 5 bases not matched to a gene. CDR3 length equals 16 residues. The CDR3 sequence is CASSLGLAGTQETQYF. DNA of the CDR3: TGTGCCAGCAGCTTAGGGCTAGCGGGGACCCAAGAGACCCAGTACTTC.

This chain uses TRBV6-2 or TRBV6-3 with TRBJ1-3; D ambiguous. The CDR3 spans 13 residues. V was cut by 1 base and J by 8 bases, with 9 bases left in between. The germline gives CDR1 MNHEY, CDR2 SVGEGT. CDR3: CASSYWSPDTIYF. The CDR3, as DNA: TGTGCCAGCAGTTACTGGTCCCCGGACACCATATATTTT.

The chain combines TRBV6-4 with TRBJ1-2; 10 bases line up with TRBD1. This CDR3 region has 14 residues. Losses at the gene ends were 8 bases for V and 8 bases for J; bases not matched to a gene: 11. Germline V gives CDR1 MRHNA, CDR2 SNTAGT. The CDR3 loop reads CASRDRGPLGGYTF. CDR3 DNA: TGTGCCAGCCGCGACAGGGGGCCCCTCGGGGGCTACACCTTC.

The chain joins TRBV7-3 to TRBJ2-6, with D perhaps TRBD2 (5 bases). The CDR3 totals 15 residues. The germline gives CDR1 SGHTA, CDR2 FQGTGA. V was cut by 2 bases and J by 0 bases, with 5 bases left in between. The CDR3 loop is CASSLRGSGANVLTF. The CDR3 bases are TGTGCCAGCAGCTTACGGGGCTCTGGGGCCAACGTCCTGACTTTC.

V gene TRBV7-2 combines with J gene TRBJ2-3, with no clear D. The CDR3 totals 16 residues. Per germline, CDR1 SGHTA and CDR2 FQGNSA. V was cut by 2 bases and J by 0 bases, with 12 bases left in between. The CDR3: CASSLNRHTSTDTQYF. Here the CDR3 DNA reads TGTGCCAGCAGCTTAAATAGGCACACTAGCACAGATACGCAGTATTTT. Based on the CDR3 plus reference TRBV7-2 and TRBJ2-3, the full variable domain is GAGVSQSPSNKVTEKGKDVELRCDPISGHTALYWYRQSLGQGLEFLIYFQGNSAPDKSGLPSDRFSAERTGGSVSTLTIQRTQQEDSAVYLCASSLNRHTSTDTQYFGPGTRLTVL.

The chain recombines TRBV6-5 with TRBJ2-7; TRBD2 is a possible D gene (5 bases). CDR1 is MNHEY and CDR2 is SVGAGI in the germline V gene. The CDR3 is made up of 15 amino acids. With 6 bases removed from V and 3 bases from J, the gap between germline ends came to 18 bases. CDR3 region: CASSLISAEFYEQYF. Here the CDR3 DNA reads TGTGCCAGCAGCTTGATTAGCGCGGAGTTCTACGAGCAGTACTTC.

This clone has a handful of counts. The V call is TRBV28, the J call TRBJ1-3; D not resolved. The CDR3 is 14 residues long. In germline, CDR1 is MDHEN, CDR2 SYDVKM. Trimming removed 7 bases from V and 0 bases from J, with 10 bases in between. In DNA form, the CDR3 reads TGTGCCAGCATGGACGGCAGCTCTGGAAACACCATATATTTT. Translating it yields CASMDGSSGNTIYF.

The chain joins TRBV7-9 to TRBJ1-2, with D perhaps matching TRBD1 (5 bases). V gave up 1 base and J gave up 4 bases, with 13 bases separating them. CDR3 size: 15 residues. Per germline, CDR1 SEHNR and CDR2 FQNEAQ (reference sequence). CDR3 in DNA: TGTGCCAGCAGCTTAGAAGGGGCAGGTCTCTATGGCTACACCTTC. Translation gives CASSLEGAGLYGYTF.

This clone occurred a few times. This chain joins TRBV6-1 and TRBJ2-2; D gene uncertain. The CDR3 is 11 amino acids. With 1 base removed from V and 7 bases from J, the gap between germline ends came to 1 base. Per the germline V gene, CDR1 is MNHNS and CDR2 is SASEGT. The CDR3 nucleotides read TGTGCCAGCAGTGAAGTCGGGGAGCTGTTTTTT. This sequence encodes CASSEVGELFF.

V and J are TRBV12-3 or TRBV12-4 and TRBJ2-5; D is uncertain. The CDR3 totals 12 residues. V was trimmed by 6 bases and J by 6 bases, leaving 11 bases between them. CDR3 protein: CASSYYRQTQYF. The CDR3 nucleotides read TGTGCCAGCAGCTACTACCGACAGACCCAGTACTTC.

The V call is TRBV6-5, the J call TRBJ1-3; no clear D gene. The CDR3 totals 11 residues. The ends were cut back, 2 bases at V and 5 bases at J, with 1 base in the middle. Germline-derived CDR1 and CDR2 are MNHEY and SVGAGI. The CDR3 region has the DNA TGTGCCAGCAGTTACCGAAACACCATATATTTT. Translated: CASSYRNTIYF.

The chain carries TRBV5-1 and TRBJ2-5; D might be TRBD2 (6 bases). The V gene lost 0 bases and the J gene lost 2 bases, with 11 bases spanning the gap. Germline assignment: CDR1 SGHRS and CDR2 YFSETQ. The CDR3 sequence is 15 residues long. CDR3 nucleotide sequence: TGCGCCAGCAGCTTGGCAGCCGCGGGGCAAGAGACCCAGTACTTC. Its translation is CASSLAAAGQETQYF.

The CDR3 coding sequence is TGTGCCAGCAGCGGACAGGGAGTCCAAGAGACCCAGTACTTC. It yields the protein CASSGQGVQETQYF. The chain combines TRBV5-4 with TRBJ2-5; 8 bases are shared with TRBD1. This CDR3 comprises 14 residues. J lost 1 base, V lost 4 bases, and 3 bases had no gene match. In germline, CDR1 is SGHNT, CDR2 YYREEE (reference sequence). The whole variable domain, filled in from reference TRBV5-4 and TRBJ2-5, reads ETGVTQSPTHLIKTRGQQVTLRCSSQSGHNTVSWYQQALGQGPQFIFQYYREEENGRGNFPPRFSGLQFPNYSSELNVNALELDDSALYLCASSGQGVQETQYFGPGTRLLVL.

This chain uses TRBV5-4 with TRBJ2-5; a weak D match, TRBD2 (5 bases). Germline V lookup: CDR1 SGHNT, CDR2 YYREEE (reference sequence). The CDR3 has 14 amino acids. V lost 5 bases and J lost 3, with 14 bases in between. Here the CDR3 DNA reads TGTGCCAGCAGACCCCTTGGACTGGAAGAGACCCAGTACTTC. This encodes CASRPLGLEETQYF.